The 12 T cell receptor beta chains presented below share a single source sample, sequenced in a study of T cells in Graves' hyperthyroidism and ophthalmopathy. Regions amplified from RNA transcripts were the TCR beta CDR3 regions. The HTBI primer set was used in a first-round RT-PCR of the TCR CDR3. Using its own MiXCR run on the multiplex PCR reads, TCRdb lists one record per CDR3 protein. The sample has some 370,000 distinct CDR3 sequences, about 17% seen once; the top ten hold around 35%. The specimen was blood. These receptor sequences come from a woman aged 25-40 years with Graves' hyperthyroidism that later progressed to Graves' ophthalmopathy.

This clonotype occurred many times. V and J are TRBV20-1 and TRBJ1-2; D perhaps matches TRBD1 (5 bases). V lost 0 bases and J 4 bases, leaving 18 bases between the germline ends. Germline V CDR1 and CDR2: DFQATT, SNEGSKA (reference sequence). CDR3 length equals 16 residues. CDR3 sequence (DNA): TGCAGTGCTAGAGATTCCTGGGCAGGGACGTTCTATGGCTACACCTTC. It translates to CSARDSWAGTFYGYTF.

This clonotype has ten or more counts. The CDR3 is CASRPSGIESPLHF. The DNA for the CDR3 is TGTGCCAGCAGACCTTCAGGGATTGAATCACCCCTCCACTTT. The chain carries TRBV2 and TRBJ1-6; D perhaps matches TRBD1 (5 bases). Per the germline V gene, CDR1 is SNHLY and CDR2 is FYNNEI. CDR3 size: 14 residues. V lost 6 bases, J lost 10 bases, and 16 bases lay in between.

For the CDR3, the DNA is TGCAGTGCCAAGGACAGGGGAAGAGAAGAGCAGTACTTC. Protein: CSAKDRGREEQYF. V gene TRBV20-1 combines with J gene TRBJ2-7, with 9 bases that match TRBD1. This CDR3 comprises 13 residues. The J segment lost 7 bases and the V segment lost 6 bases, leaving 10 bases of the junction unmatched. Per the germline V gene, CDR1 is DFQATT and CDR2 is SNEGSKA (reference sequence).

CDR3 residues: CASSSHPSLNSPLHF. CDR3 coding DNA: TGCGCCAGCAGCTCGCATCCCAGTTTGAATTCACCCCTCCACTTT. The V gene is TRBV5-1, the J gene TRBJ1-6, with D unresolved. Per the germline V gene, CDR1 is SGHRS and CDR2 is YFSETQ. The CDR3 extends over 15 amino acids. V was shortened by 3 bases and J by 7 bases, with 14 bases between the two germline ends.

CDR3 in amino acids: CASSGGRGTSGGPENNEQFF. As DNA, the CDR3 is TGTGCCAGCAGCGGGGGTAGGGGGACTAGCGGGGGCCCCGAAAACAATGAGCAGTTCTTC. This chain uses TRBV5-5 with TRBJ2-1; 14 bases line up with TRBD2. The CDR3 is 20 amino acids. V dropped 4 bases and J dropped 5; count of bases not matched to a gene: 17. Germline loops: CDR1 SGHKS, CDR2 YYEKEE (reference sequence).

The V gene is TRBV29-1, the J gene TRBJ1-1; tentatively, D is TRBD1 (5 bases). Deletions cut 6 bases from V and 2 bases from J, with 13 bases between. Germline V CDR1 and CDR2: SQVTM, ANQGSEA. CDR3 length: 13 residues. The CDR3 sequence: CSVRGISNTEAFF. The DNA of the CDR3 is TGCAGCGTCCGGGGGATCTCAAACACTGAAGCTTTCTTT.

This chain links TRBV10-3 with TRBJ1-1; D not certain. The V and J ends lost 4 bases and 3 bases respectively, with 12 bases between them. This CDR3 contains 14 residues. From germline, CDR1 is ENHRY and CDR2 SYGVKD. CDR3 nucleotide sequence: TGTGCCATCAGTGCTGGGTACCGGGACACTGAAGCTTTCTTT. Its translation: CAISAGYRDTEAFF.

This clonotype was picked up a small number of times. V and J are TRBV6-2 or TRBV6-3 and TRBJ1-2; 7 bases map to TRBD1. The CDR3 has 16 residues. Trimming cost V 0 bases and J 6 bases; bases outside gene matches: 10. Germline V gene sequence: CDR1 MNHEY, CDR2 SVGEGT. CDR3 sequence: CASSYSMQGGMHGYTF. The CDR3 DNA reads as TGTGCCAGCAGTTACTCGATGCAGGGGGGGATGCATGGCTACACCTTC.

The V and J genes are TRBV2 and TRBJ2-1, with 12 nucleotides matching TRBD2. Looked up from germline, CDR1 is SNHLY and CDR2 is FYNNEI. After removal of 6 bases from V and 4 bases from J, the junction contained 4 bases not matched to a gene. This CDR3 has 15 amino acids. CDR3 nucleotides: TGTGCCAGCAGCCGACTAGCGGGAGCGTACAATGAGCAGTTCTTC. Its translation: CASSRLAGAYNEQFF.

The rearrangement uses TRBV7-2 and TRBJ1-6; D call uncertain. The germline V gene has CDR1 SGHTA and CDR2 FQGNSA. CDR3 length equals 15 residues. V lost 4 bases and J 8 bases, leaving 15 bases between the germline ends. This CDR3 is CASSSAGGSHSPLHF. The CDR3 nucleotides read TGTGCCAGCAGCTCGGCTGGTGGTTCGCATTCACCCCTCCACTTT.

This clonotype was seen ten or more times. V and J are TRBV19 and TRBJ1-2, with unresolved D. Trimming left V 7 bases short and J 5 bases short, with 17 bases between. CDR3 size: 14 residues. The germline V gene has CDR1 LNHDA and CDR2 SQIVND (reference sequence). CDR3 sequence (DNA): TGTGCCAGTACCCCGACACCCGCGACATATGGCTACACCTTC. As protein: CASTPTPATYGYTF.

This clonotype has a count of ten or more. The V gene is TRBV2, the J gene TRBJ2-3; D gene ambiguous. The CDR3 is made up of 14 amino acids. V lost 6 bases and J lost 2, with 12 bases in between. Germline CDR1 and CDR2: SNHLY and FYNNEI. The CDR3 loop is CASSPLIYTDTQYF. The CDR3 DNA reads TGTGCCAGCAGCCCTCTTATATACACAGATACGCAGTATTTT.